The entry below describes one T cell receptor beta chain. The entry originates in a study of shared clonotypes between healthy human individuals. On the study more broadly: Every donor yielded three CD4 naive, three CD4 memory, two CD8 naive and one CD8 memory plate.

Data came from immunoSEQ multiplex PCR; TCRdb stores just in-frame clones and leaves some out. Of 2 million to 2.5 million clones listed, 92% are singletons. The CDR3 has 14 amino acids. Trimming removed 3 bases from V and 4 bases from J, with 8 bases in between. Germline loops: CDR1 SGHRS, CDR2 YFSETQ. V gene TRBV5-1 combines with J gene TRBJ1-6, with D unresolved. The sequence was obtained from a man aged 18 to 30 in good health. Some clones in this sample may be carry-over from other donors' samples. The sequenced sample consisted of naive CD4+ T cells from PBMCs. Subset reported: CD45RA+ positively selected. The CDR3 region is CASSSQMYNSPLHF. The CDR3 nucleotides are TGCGCCAGCAGCTCACAGATGTATAATTCACCCCTCCACTTT.